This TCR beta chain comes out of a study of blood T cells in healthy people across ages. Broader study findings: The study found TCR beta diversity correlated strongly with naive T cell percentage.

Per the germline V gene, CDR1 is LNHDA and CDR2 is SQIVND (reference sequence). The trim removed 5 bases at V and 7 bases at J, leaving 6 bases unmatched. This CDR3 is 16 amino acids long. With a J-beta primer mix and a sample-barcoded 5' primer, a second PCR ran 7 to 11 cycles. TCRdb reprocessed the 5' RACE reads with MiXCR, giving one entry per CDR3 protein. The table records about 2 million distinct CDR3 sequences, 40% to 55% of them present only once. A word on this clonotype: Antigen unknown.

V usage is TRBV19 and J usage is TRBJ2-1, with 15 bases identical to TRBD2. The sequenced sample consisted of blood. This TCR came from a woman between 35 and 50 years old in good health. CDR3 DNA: TGTGCCAGTAGTCCACAGGGACTAGCGGGGGGTAATGAGCAGTTCTTC. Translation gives CASSPQGLAGGNEQFF.